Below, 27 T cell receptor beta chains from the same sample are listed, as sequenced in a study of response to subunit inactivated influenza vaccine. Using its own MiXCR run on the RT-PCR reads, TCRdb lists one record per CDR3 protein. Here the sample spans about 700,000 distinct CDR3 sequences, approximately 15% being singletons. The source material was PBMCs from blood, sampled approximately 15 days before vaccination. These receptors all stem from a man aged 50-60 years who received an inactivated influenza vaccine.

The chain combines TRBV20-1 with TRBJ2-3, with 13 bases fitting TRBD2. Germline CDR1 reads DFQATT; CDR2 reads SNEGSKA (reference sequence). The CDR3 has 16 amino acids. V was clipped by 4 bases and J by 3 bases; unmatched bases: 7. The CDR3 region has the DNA TGCAGTGCTAATACGGGACTAGCGGGACCAACAGATACGCAGTATTTT. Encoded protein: CSANTGLAGPTDTQYF.

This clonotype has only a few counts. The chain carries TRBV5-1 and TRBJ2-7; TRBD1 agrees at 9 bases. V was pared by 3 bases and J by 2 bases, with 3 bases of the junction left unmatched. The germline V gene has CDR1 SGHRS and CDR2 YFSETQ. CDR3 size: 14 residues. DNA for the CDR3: TGCGCCAGCAGCTGGGGGACAGGGACCTACGAGCAGTACTTC. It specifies CASSWGTGTYEQYF.

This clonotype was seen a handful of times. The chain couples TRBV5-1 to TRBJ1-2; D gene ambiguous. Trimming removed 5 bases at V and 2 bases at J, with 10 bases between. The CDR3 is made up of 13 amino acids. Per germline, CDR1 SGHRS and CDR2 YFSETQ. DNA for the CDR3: TGCGCCAGCAGGTTATCGGGCAACTATGGCTACACCTTC. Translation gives CASRLSGNYGYTF.

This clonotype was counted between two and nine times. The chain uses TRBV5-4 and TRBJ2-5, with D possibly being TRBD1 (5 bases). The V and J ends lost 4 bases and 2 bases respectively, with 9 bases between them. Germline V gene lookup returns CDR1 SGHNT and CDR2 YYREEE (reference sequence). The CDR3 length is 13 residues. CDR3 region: CASSTGAQETQYF. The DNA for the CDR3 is TGTGCCAGCAGCACTGGGGCGCAAGAGACCCAGTACTTC. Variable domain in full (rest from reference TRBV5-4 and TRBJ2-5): ETGVTQSPTHLIKTRGQQVTLRCSSQSGHNTVSWYQQALGQGPQFIFQYYREEENGRGNFPPRFSGLQFPNYSSELNVNALELDDSALYLCASSTGAQETQYFGPGTRLLVL.

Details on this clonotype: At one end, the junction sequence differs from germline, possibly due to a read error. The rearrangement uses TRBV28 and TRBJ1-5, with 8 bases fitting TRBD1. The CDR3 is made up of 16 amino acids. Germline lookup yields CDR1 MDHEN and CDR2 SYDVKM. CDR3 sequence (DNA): TGTGCCAGCAGTCCGTACCCCGGACAGGGCAAGCAGCCCCAGCATTTT. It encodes CASSPYPGQGKQPQHF.

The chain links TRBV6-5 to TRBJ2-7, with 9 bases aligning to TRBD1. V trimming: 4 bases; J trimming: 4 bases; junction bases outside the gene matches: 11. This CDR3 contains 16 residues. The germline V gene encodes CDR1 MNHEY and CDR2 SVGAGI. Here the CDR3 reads CASSSLLGQGIYEQYF. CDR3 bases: TGTGCCAGCAGTTCACTTCTAGGACAGGGGATTTACGAGCAGTACTTC.

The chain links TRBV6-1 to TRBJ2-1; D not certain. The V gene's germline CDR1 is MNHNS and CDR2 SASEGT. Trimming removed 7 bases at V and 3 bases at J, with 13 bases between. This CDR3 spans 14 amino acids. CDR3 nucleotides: TGTGCCAGCACCCGGCTAAACTACTACAATGAGCAGTTCTTC. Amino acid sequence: CASTRLNYYNEQFF.

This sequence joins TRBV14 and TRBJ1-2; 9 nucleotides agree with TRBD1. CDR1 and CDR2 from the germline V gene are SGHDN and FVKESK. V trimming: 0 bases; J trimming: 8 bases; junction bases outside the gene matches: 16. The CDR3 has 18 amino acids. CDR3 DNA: TGTGCCAGCAGCCAAGAGGGGGTGCTAAGGGACAGGGATTCGGGCTACACCTTC. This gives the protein CASSQEGVLRDRDSGYTF.

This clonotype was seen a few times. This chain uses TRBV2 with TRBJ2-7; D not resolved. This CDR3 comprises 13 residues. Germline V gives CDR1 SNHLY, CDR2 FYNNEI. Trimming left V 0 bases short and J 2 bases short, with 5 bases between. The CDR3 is CASSEAPAYEQYF. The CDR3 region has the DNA TGTGCCAGCAGTGAAGCCCCCGCCTACGAGCAGTACTTC.

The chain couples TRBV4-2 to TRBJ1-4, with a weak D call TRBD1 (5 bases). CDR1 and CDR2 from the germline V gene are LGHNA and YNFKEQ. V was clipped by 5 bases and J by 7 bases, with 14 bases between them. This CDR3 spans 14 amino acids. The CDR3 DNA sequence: TGTGCCAGCAGCGAGCGGAGCGGGGCTGAAAAACTGTTTTTT. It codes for CASSERSGAEKLFF.

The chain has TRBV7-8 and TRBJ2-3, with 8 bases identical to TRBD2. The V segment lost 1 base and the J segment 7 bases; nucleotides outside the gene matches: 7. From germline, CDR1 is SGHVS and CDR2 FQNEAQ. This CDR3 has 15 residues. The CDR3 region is CASSLVPGGPHTQYF. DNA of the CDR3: TGTGCCAGCAGCTTAGTTCCGGGGGGGCCGCATACGCAGTATTTT.

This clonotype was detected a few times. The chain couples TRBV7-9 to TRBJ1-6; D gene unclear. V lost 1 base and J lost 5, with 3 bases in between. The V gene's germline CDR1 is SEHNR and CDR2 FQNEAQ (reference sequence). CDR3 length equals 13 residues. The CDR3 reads CASSLGDNSPLHF. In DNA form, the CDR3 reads TGTGCCAGCAGCTTAGGCGATAATTCACCCCTCCACTTT. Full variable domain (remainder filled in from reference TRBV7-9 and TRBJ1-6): DTGVSQNPRHKITKRGQNVTFRCDPISEHNRLYWYRQTLGQGPEFLTYFQNEAQLEKSRLLSDRFSAERPKGSFSTLEIQRTEQGDSAMYLCASSLGDNSPLHFGNGTRLTVT.

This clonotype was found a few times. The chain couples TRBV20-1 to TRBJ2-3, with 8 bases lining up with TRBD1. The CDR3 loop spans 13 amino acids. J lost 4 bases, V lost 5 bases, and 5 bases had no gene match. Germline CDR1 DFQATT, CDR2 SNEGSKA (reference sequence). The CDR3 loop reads CSAATGEADTQYF. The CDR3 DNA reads TGCAGTGCTGCGACAGGGGAGGCAGATACGCAGTATTTT.

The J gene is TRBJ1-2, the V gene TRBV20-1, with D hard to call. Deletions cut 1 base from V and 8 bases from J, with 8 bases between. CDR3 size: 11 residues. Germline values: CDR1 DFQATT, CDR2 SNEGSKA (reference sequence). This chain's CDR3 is CSARGVWGYTF. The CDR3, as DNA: TGCAGTGCTAGAGGGGTGTGGGGCTACACCTTC.

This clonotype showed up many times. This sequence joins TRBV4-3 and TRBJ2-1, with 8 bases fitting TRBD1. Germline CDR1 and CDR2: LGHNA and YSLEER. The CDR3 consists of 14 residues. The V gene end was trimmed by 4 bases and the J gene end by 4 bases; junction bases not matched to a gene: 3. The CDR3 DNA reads TGCGCCAGCAGCCTGGGACAGGTATACAATGAGCAGTTCTTC. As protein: CASSLGQVYNEQFF.

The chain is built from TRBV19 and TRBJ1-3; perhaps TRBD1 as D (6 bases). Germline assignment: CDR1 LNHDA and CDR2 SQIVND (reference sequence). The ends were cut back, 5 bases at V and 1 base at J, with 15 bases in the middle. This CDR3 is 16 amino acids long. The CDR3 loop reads CASSSDSSPSGNTIYF. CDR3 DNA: TGTGCCAGTAGTTCGGACAGTTCGCCTTCTGGAAACACCATATATTTT.

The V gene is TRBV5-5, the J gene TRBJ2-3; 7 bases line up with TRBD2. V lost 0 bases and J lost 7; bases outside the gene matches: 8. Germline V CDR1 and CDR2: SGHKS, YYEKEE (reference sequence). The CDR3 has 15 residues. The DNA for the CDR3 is TGTGCCAGCAGCTTGGCCGAACTAGCGAGTTATACGCAGTATTTT. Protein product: CASSLAELASYTQYF.

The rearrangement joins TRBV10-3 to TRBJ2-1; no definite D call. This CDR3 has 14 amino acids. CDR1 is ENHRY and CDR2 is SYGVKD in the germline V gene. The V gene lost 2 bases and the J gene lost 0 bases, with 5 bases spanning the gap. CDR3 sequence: CAISEKSSYNEQFF. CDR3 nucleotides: TGTGCCATCAGTGAGAAGAGCTCCTACAATGAGCAGTTCTTC.

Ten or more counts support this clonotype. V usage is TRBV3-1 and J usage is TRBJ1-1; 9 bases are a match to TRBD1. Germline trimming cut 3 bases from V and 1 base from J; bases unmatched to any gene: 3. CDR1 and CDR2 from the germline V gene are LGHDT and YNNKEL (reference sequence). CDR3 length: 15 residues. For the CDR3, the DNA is TGTGCCAGCAGCCAGGGGGGACAGGGGAACACTGAAGCTTTCTTT. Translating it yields CASSQGGQGNTEAFF.

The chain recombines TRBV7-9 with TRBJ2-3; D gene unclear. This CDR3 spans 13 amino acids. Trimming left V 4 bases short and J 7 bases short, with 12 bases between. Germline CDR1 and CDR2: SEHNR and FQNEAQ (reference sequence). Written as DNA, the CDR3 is TGTGCCAGCAGCTCCCCGGCAGCTAATACGCAGTATTTT. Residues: CASSSPAANTQYF.

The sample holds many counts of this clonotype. The CDR3 DNA reads TGCAGTGCTAGCACAGGGGGCCCCGTCGGTGAGCAGTTCTTC. This sequence encodes CSASTGGPVGEQFF. The chain carries TRBV20-1 and TRBJ2-1, with 9 nucleotides matching TRBD1. The germline V gene has CDR1 DFQATT and CDR2 SNEGSKA (reference sequence). Germline trimming cut 3 bases from V and 9 bases from J; bases unmatched to any gene: 9. The CDR3 runs 14 residues.

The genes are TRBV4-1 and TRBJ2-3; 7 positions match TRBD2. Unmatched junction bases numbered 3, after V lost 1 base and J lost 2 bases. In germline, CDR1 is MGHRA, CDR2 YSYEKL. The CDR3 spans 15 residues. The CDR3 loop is CASSQALAVTDTQYF. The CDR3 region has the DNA TGCGCCAGCAGCCAAGCGCTAGCGGTCACAGATACGCAGTATTTT.

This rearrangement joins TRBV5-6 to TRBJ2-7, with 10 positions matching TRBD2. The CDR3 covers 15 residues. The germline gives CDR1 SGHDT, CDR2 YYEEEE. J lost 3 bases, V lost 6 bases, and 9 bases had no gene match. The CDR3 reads CASNQRLAGRYEQYF. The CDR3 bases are TGTGCCAGCAATCAGAGACTAGCGGGCCGCTACGAGCAGTACTTC.

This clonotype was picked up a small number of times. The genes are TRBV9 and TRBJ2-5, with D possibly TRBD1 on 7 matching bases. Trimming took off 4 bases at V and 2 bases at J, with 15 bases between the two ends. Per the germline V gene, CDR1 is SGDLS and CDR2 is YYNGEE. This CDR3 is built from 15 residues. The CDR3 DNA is TGTGCCAGCAGCACCCTGGGGGGACAGCAAGAGACCCAGTACTTC. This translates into CASSTLGGQQETQYF.

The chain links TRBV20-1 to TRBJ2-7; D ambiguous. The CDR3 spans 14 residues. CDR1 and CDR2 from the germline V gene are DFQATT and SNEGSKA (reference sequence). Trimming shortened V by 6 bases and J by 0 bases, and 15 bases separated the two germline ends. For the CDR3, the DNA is TGCAGTGCGCTGGGTGTGTCGGACTCCTACGAGCAGTACTTC. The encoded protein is CSALGVSDSYEQYF.

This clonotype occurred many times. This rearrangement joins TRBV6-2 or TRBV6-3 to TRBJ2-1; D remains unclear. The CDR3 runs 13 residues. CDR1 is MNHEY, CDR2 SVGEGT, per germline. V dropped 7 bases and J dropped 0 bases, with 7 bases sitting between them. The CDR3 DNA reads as TGTGCCAGCACGGGTAGCTCCTACAATGAGCAGTTCTTC. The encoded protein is CASTGSSYNEQFF.

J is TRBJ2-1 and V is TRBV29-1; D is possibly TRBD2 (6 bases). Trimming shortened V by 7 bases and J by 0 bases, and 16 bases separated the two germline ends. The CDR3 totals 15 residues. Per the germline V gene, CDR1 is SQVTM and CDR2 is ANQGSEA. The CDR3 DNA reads TGCAGCGCCGGGGGTCCAGCCCTCTCCTACAATGAGCAGTTCTTC. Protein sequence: CSAGGPALSYNEQFF.